The 12 T cell receptor beta chains listed next were all sequenced from one sample in a study of CXCR3-negative and CXCR3-positive naive CD8 T cells. The libraries of TRB cDNA were constructed through 5' RACE using UMI labels. TCRdb re-called the 5' RACE reads and gives one entry per CDR3 protein, without DNA. The ten top clones account for roughly 20%, within a sample of about 23,000 distinct CDR3 sequences. Sequencing was done on a sample of memory CD8+ T cells from blood. These receptor sequences come from a human donor in good health. Some clones in this sample may be carry-over from other donors' samples.

The chain has TRBV7-8 and TRBJ2-2; the TCRdb call, TRBD1, lacks DNA for checking. Germline-derived CDR1 and CDR2 are SGHVS and FQNEAQ. The CDR3 length is 14 residues. The CDR3 here is CASSLARGTGELFF. Full variable domain (missing parts from reference TRBV7-8 and TRBJ2-2): GAGVSQSPRYKVAKRGQDVALRCDPISGHVSLFWYQQALGQGPEFLTYFQNEAQLDKSGLPSDRFFAERPEGSVSTLKIQRTQQEDSAVYLCASSLARGTGELFFGEGSRLTVL.

The CDR3 is CASSDRNGANVLTF. The rearrangement links TRBV4-2 to TRBJ2-6; TCRdb's assignment of TRBD1 cannot be checked, as there is no DNA. Germline loops: CDR1 LGHNA, CDR2 YNFKEQ. The CDR3 totals 14 residues.

V gene TRBV24-1 combines with J gene TRBJ2-7; TCRdb names TRBD1, which stays unverified in the absence of DNA. Germline V gene sequence: CDR1 KGHDR, CDR2 SFDVKD. The CDR3 runs to 13 residues. The CDR3 reads CATKTRGAYEQYF.

This chain joins TRBV6-4 and TRBJ2-2; TCRdb indicates TRBD2, and absent DNA this call remains unverified. The CDR3 loop spans 14 amino acids. Germline V CDR1 and CDR2: MRHNA, SNTAGT. The CDR3 protein is CASSGGADTGELFF.

This chain joins TRBV28 and TRBJ2-5; TCRdb's assignment of TRBD1 cannot be checked, as there is no DNA. The CDR3 covers 14 residues. Germline-derived CDR1 and CDR2 are MDHEN and SYDVKM. CDR3 protein: CASSPRGGQETQYF.

The V gene is TRBV20-1, the J gene TRBJ2-7; TCRdb selects TRBD1, and the lack of DNA leaves this call unchecked. This CDR3 region has 12 residues. Germline values: CDR1 DFQATT, CDR2 SNEGSKA (reference sequence). This CDR3 reads CSATETKDEQYF.

The gene calls are TRBV7-3 and TRBJ1-2; TCRdb picks TRBD1, but there is no DNA to check that call. Per germline, CDR1 SGHTA and CDR2 FQGTGA. The CDR3 contains 14 residues. The CDR3 protein is CASSSSGENYGYTF.

This clonotype ranks as medium-sized in terms of frequency. V usage is TRBV4-3 and J usage is TRBJ2-6. The CDR3 is 16 residues long. Germline assignment: CDR1 LGHNA and CDR2 YSLEER. The CDR3 protein is CASSQDVSSGANVLTF.

The chain links TRBV12-3 or TRBV12-4 to TRBJ2-3. This CDR3 has 14 amino acids. CDR3 residues: CASRLAGVTDTQYF.

This chain uses TRBV7-8 with TRBJ2-1; absent DNA, TCRdb's TRBD2 call cannot be checked. Per germline, CDR1 SGHVS and CDR2 FQNEAQ. The length of the CDR3 is 16 residues. CDR3 sequence: CASSPRPLAKGHEQFF.

The J gene is TRBJ1-3, the V gene TRBV7-9. The CDR3 has 15 residues. Germline V gives CDR1 SEHNR, CDR2 FQNEAQ (reference sequence). The CDR3 loop reads CASSSGPEQGNTIYF.

The chain combines TRBV19 with TRBJ2-7; the TCRdb D gene call, TRBD1, has no DNA to confirm it. The V gene's germline CDR1 is LNHDA and CDR2 SQIVND (reference sequence). CDR3 length: 15 amino acids. CDR3 sequence reads: CASMGSGTGDYEQYF.